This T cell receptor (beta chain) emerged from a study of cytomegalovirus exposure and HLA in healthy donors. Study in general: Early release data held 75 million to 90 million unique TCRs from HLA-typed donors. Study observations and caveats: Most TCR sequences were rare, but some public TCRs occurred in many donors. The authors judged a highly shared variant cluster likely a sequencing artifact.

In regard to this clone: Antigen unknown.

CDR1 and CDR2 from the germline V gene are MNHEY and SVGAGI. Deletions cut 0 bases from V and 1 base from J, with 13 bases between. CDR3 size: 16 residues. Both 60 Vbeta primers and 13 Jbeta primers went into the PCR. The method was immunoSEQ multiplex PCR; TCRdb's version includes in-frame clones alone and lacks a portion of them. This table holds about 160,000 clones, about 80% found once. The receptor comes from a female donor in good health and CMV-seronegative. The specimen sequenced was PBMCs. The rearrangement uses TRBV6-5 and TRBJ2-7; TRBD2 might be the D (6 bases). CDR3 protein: CASSYSLGGISYEQYF. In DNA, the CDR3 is TGTGCCAGCAGTTACTCACTGGGGGGTATATCCTACGAGCAGTACTTC.